Described below is a single TCR beta chain sequence and its context. The data originate from a study of response to subunit inactivated influenza vaccine. MiXCR, applied by TCRdb to the RT-PCR reads, yields one record per CDR3 protein. There are 500,000 to 550,000 distinct CDR3 sequences in the sample; 6% to 9% occur only once, and roughly 13% lies in the top ten. The sequence derives from a man aged 50 to 69 who received an inactivated influenza vaccine. Source: PBMCs from blood, taken around 2 years after vaccination.

DNA for the CDR3: TGTGCCAGCAGGGGGGGCAATGGAGCCTACAATGAGCAGTTCTTC. Amino acid sequence: CASRGGNGAYNEQFF. J is TRBJ2-1 and V is TRBV12-3 or TRBV12-4; D is perhaps TRBD1 or TRBD2 (6 bases each). The germline V and J ends were trimmed by 6 bases and 2 bases, with 14 bases remaining between them. The CDR3 is made up of 15 amino acids.